This T cell receptor (beta chain) was sequenced during a study of blood T cells in healthy people across ages. The CDR3 spans 13 residues. V was clipped by 3 bases and J by 2 bases, with 7 bases between them. From germline, CDR1 is SGHDN and CDR2 FVKESK. In this sample, this clonotype turned up once. Its target is unknown. Using a J-beta primer mix together with a sample-barcoded 5' primer, a second PCR was run for roughly 7 to 11 cycles. Every cDNA molecule carried a tag from a template-switch adaptor bearing 12 random nucleotides. TCRdb processed the 5' RACE reads anew with MiXCR; each CDR3 protein has one entry. The repertoire has fewer than 800,000 distinct CDR3 sequences, 45% to 50% of them found once; the top ten carry approximately 32%. Points from the study as a whole: Naive CD4+ cells and diversity were both higher in long-lived donors than in aged donors. It was found that TCR beta diversity correlated strongly with the percentage of naive T cells.

V is TRBV14 and J is TRBJ1-2; D is unresolved. The material sequenced was blood. The source is a woman aged 55-70 years in good health. The chain's CDR3 is CASSQRANYGYTF. The CDR3 region has the DNA TGTGCCAGCAGCCAGAGGGCCAACTATGGCTACACCTTC.